The clone carrying this TCR beta chain was seen many times. Its antigen is still unknown. Donors uniformly comprised healthy Caucasians. Each CDR3 protein is one row after TCRdb ran MiXCR on the 5' RACE reads. Among around 100,000 distinct CDR3 sequences listed, just under 6% were seen once. CDR1 is MNHEY and CDR2 is SMNVEV in the germline V gene (reference sequence). CDR3 length: 14 amino acids. The ends were cut back, 5 bases at V and 4 bases at J, with 14 bases in the middle. The data were taken from a study of identical twins. Study-level results: Abundant cord blood beta clonotypes carried fewer insertions; memory repertoires showed none. Conclusions were based on cross-sectional statistical analysis, without following the same donors.

The sample comprised memory T cells sorted from blood. The genes are TRBV27 and TRBJ2-5, with a possible D match to TRBD1 (6 bases). The TCR was taken from a woman between 50 and 59 years old in good health. Here the CDR3 reads CASSPTDRLETQYF. CDR3 bases: TGTGCCAGCAGTCCTACTGACAGGCTAGAGACCCAGTACTTC.